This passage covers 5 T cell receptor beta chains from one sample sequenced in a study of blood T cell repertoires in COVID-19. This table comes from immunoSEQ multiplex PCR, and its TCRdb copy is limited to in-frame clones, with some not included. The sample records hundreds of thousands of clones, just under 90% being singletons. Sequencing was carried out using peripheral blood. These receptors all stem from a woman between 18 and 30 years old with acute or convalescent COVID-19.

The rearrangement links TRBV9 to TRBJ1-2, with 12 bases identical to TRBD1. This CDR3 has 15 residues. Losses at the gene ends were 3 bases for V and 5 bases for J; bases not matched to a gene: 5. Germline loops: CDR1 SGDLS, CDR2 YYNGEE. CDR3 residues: CASSGDRGHSYGYTF. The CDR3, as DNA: TGTGCCAGCAGCGGGGACAGGGGGCATAGTTATGGCTACACCTTC.

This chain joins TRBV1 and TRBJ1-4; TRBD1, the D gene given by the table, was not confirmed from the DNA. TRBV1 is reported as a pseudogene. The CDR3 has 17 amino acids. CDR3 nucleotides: TGCACCAGCAGCCCCCGGGACATCCGGTCATGTAATGAAAAACTGTTTTTT. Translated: CTSSPRDIRSCNEKLFF.

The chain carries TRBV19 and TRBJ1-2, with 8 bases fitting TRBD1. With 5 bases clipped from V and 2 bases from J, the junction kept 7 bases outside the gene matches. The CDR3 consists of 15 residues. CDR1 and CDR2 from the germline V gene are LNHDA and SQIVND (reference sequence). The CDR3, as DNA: TGTGCCAGTAGTGGTCGTCAGGGGGCCAACTATGGCTACACCTTC. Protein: CASSGRQGANYGYTF.

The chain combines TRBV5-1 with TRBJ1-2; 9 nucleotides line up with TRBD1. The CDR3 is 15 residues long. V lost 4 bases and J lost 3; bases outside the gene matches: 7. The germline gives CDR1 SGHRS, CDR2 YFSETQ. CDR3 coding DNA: TGCGCCAGCAGCCCGACAGGGGGAGGATACTATGGCTACACCTTC. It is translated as CASSPTGGGYYGYTF.

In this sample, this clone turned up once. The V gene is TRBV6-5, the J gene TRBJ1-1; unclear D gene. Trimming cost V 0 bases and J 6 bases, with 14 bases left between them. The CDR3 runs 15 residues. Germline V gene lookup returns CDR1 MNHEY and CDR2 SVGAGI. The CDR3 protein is CASSYSFFLPPEAFF. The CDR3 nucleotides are TGTGCCAGCAGTTACTCGTTTTTCCTCCCCCCTGAAGCTTTCTTT.